What follows is one T cell receptor beta chain and its context. Profiled with immunoSEQ multiplex PCR; TCRdb holds only in-frame clones, not every one. This table holds about 74,000 clones, 80% to 90% found once. The germline CDR1 and CDR2 sequences are LNHDA and SQIVND (reference sequence). There are 15 residues in the CDR3. V dropped 1 base and J dropped 5 bases, with 12 bases sitting between them. These data are taken from a study of T cell changes during pregnancy in multiple sclerosis. The chain links TRBV19 to TRBJ1-5; D is ambiguous. Source: peripheral blood, taken before pregnancy. The sequence was collected from a female donor with multiple sclerosis, enrolled in a pregnancy study. The CDR3 region has the DNA TGTGCCAGTAGTATAGGATCTAGGGAGTATCAGCCCCAGCATTTT. This codes for CASSIGSREYQPQHF.